The clone carrying this TCR beta chain was seen ten or more times. Its antigen remains unidentified. The trim removed 4 bases at V and 2 bases at J, leaving 5 bases unmatched. The CDR3 loop spans 16 amino acids. The germline V gene encodes CDR1 SSHAT and CDR2 FNYEAQ (reference sequence). TCRdb redid the calling of the reads with MiXCR, one entry per CDR3 protein. The repertoire consists of more than 350,000 distinct CDR3 sequences, with under 40% occurring once and the leading ten covering roughly an eighth. The data were taken from a study of T cell repertoires in cytomegalovirus infection. Study information: Evidence of both CMV infection and a matching HLA type came from public TCR beta signatures. Points from the study as a whole: Cumulative frequency (of public TCR beta family members) identified carriers of CMV plus the relevant HLA. The ex vivo response showed dominance by HLA-C-restricted CMV-specific TCR beta clonotypes.

V and J are TRBV7-7 and TRBJ2-5; 12 bases agree with TRBD2. The clonotype originates from a human donor in good health (CMV status not recorded). Some clones in this sample may be carry-over from other donors' samples. The sample was PBMCs. CDR3 DNA sequence: TGTGCCAGCAGCTCAGGCCTAGCGGGGGGGCAAGAGACCCAGTACTTC. Translation gives CASSSGLAGGQETQYF.